These 17 T cell receptor beta chains originate from one sample sequenced in a study of beta chain features in type 1 diabetes. Expressed TCRB transcripts got sequenced, as all isolated RNA was reverse transcribed. Assay: immunoSEQ multiplex PCR; the TCRdb copy retains only in-frame clones and omits some. Found here are about 620,000 clones, 15% to 17% of them singletons; the top ten hold approximately 0.099%. The material sequenced was naive CD4+ T cells from blood. The origin of the receptors is a man younger than 30 in good health.

There are a few counts of this clone. This chain joins TRBV4-1 and TRBJ2-1; 10 bases are a match to TRBD2. With V trimmed by 4 bases and J by 7 bases, 16 bases remained unmatched. The CDR3 sequence is 18 residues long. From germline, CDR1 is MGHRA and CDR2 YSYEKL. The CDR3 DNA follows: TGCGCCAGCAGCCGCCCGCCCGGGGCTAGCGGGAGAAAAAATGAGCAGTTCTTC. As protein: CASSRPPGASGRKNEQFF.

This clone was seen a handful of times. DNA of the CDR3: TGCGCCAGCAGCAGGCAGGAGAACACCGGGGAGCTGTTTTTT. Translation: CASSRQENTGELFF. The chain links TRBV4-1 to TRBJ2-2, with no clear D. The germline V gene has CDR1 MGHRA and CDR2 YSYEKL. Trimming removed 5 bases at V and 1 base at J, with 8 bases between. CDR3 length equals 14 residues.

In this sample, this clone turned up a few times. The V call is TRBV10-3, the J call TRBJ1-3, with D unresolved. This CDR3 has 11 amino acids. Between the trimmed V and J ends, which lost 2 bases and 7 bases, there was a span of 3 bases. Germline V gene lookup returns CDR1 ENHRY and CDR2 SYGVKD. CDR3 coding DNA: TGTGCCATCAGTGAGCTTAACACCATATATTTT. Protein: CAISELNTIYF.

J is TRBJ2-7 and V is TRBV2; 7 bases match TRBD2. V dropped 7 bases and J dropped 2; count of bases not matched to a gene: 2. The CDR3 is made up of 12 amino acids. CDR1 is SNHLY, CDR2 FYNNEI, per germline. This CDR3 reads CASTSGTYEQYF. The CDR3 bases are TGTGCCAGCACTAGCGGAACCTACGAGCAGTACTTC.

The V and J genes are TRBV4-1 and TRBJ1-5, with 9 bases aligning to TRBD1. Per germline, CDR1 MGHRA and CDR2 YSYEKL. This CDR3 is built from 15 residues. The V gene end was trimmed by 4 bases and the J gene end by 3 bases; junction bases not matched to a gene: 4. Written as DNA, the CDR3 is TGCGCCAGCAGCCTGGGACAGGGCATCAATCAGCCCCAGCATTTT. It translates to CASSLGQGINQPQHF.

This clone was picked up a small number of times. The chain couples TRBV7-2 to TRBJ1-1; 9 bases match TRBD1. Germline CDR1 and CDR2: SGHTA and FQGNSA. CDR3 length equals 14 residues. V shed 5 bases and J 5 bases; nucleotides not matched to a gene: 6. The CDR3 loop reads CASSDGQGWTEAFF. The CDR3 DNA sequence: TGTGCCAGCAGCGATGGACAGGGGTGGACTGAAGCTTTCTTT.

The chain joins TRBV10-3 to TRBJ1-2; tentative D call: TRBD1 (6 bases). Deletions cut 2 bases from V and 6 bases from J, with 7 bases between. This CDR3 contains 12 residues. Per the germline V gene, CDR1 is ENHRY and CDR2 is SYGVKD. The CDR3 is CAISETGNGYTF. DNA of the CDR3: TGTGCCATCAGTGAGACAGGGAATGGCTACACCTTC.

This clone has just a few counts. The V gene is TRBV7-2, the J gene TRBJ2-3, with 10 bases matching TRBD2. J was trimmed by 6 bases and V by 3 bases; bases with no gene match: 3. The CDR3 runs 14 residues. Germline V gene lookup returns CDR1 SGHTA and CDR2 FQGNSA. The CDR3 reads CASSFRAGGDTQYF. The DNA for the CDR3 is TGTGCCAGCAGCTTTAGAGCGGGAGGGGATACGCAGTATTTT.

V gene TRBV5-1 combines with J gene TRBJ1-2, with D possibly being TRBD1 (6 bases). Germline V gene lookup returns CDR1 SGHRS and CDR2 YFSETQ. The CDR3 loop spans 16 amino acids. V lost 0 bases and J lost 4, with 16 bases in between. As DNA, the CDR3 is TGCGCCAGCAGCTTGGGGACAGCCCCAACGGGCTATGGCTACACCTTC. Amino acids: CASSLGTAPTGYGYTF.

The gene calls are TRBV18 and TRBJ2-6, with D hard to call. CDR1 and CDR2 (germline): KGHSH, LQKENI. V lost 6 bases to trimming and J lost 0 bases, with 12 bases between them. The CDR3 spans 16 residues. The CDR3 is CASSPYGSSGANVLTF. The CDR3 bases are TGTGCCAGCTCCCCATATGGCAGCTCTGGGGCCAACGTCCTGACTTTC.

V usage is TRBV7-9 and J usage is TRBJ2-5; a possible D gene is TRBD2 (6 bases). CDR1 SEHNR and CDR2 FQNEAQ come from the germline V gene (reference sequence). CDR3 length: 14 amino acids. V dropped 0 bases and J dropped 5 bases, with 10 bases sitting between them. CDR3 sequence: CASSLAGGGETQYF. As DNA, the CDR3 is TGTGCCAGCAGCTTAGCGGGCGGAGGGGAGACCCAGTACTTC.

The chain couples TRBV5-1 to TRBJ1-2; possible D gene TRBD1, 5 bases. V was pared by 4 bases and J by 2 bases, with 9 bases between. The germline gives CDR1 SGHRS, CDR2 YFSETQ. This CDR3 is built from 13 residues. This chain's CDR3 is CASSGGDNYGYTF. The CDR3 coding sequence is TGCGCCAGCAGCGGAGGGGACAACTATGGCTACACCTTC.

This clone was counted only a few times. The chain joins TRBV7-9 to TRBJ1-2; D is uncertain. The CDR3 is 14 residues long. The V and J ends lost 4 bases and 1 base respectively, with 10 bases between them. CDR1 is SEHNR and CDR2 is FQNEAQ in the germline V gene (reference sequence). CDR3 residues: CASSYTLSNYGYTF. CDR3 DNA: TGTGCCAGCAGCTATACCCTGAGTAACTATGGCTACACCTTC.

The V gene is TRBV28, the J gene TRBJ2-2; D perhaps matches TRBD2 (5 bases). The CDR3 is 15 residues long. Trimming stripped 10 bases from V and 1 base from J, with 16 bases between. Germline CDR1 reads MDHEN; CDR2 reads SYDVKM. Here the CDR3 DNA reads TGTGCCACCACCGCTCGTCGGGGGAACACCGGGGAGCTGTTTTTT. It codes for CATTARRGNTGELFF.

V and J are TRBV19 and TRBJ2-2, with 7 bases matching TRBD2. The CDR3 has 17 residues. CDR1 LNHDA and CDR2 SQIVND come from the germline V gene (reference sequence). The ends lost 6 bases at V and 0 bases at J; junction bases unmatched: 10. The CDR3 reads CASSRSSLAANTGELFF. CDR3 DNA sequence: TGTGCCAGTAGCCGGAGCTCGCTAGCGGCGAACACCGGGGAGCTGTTTTTT.

The table lists this clone with a few counts. V is TRBV21-1 and J is TRBJ2-1. TRBV21-1 is reported as a pseudogene. This CDR3 contains 16 residues. CDR3 amino acids: CASSKTARSSYNEQFF. CDR3 bases: TGTGCCAGCAGCAAAACGGCCAGGAGCTCCTACAATGAGCAGTTCTTC.

CDR3 bases: TGTGCCATCAGTGAACAGGGGTTCTATGGCTACACCTTC. Translating gives CAISEQGFYGYTF. V and J are TRBV10-3 and TRBJ1-2, with 7 bases that match TRBD1. The CDR3 runs 13 residues. The germline V gene has CDR1 ENHRY and CDR2 SYGVKD. J gave up 4 bases and V 3 bases, and 2 bases lay outside the gene matches.